The present T cell receptor (beta chain) was sequenced within a study of T cell repertoires in cytomegalovirus infection. Study background: Matching HLA type, along with CMV infection, was indicated by public TCR beta signatures.

Germline trimming cut 3 bases from V and 2 bases from J; bases unmatched to any gene: 3. This CDR3 region has 16 residues. The germline CDR1 and CDR2 sequences are SGHRS and YFSETQ. This clonotype was found a few times. The antigen remains undetermined. A single record per CDR3 protein comes from TCRdb applying MiXCR to the reads. The sample consists of 680,000 or so distinct CDR3 sequences, approximately 40% of them appearing once. Study-level findings and limits: Totalled public TCR beta family frequency picked out people who carried CMV plus the relevant HLA. It was HLA-C-restricted CMV-specific TCR beta clonotypes that dominated the response ex vivo.

The clonotype comes from a human donor in good health (CMV status not recorded). Some clones in this sample may be carry-over from other donors' samples. The sequenced sample consisted of PBMCs. The J gene is TRBJ2-1, the V gene TRBV5-1; TRBD2 agrees at 12 bases. The CDR3 sequence: CASSSSSGRAYNEQFF. The CDR3 bases are TGCGCCAGCAGCTCTTCTAGCGGGAGGGCCTACAATGAGCAGTTCTTC.